This TCR beta chain is from a study of CD8+ T cells in alopecia areata. Overall study findings and caveats: Higher clonality than in normal scalp was seen in lesional scalp, especially alopecia totalis/universalis.

Described treatment: oral pan-JAK inhibitor, 5-10 mg twice daily. Trimming at V came to 0 bases and at J to 7 bases, leaving 7 bases not matched to a gene. Germline loops: CDR1 MGHRA, CDR2 YSYEKL. The length of the CDR3 is 16 residues. As for this clone: Its antigen is still unknown.

Sequencing templates came from extracted RNA that was reverse transcribed into cDNA. The repertoire was sequenced with immunoSEQ multiplex PCR; TCRdb's copy has only in-frame clones and lacks some. The sample records 200,000 to 250,000 clones, around three fifths being singletons. The chain carries TRBV4-1 and TRBJ2-1; TRBD2 agrees at 9 bases. This clonotype was obtained from a human donor with alopecia areata. Sample: CD4+ T cells sorted from blood, taken at week 4, from a patient treated with tofacitinib. The CDR3 bases are TGCGCCAGCAGCCAAGATTTTAGCGGGGGAGGGAATGAGCAGTTCTTC. Its protein is CASSQDFSGGGNEQFF.